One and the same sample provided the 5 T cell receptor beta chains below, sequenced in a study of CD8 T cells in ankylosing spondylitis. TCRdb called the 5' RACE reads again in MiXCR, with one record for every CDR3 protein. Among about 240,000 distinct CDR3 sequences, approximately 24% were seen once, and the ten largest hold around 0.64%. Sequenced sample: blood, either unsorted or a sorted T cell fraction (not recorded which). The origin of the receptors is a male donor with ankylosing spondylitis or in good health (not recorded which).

The CDR3 here is CASSSAGWDTGELFF. In nucleotides, the CDR3 is TGCGCCAGCAGTTCGGCAGGGTGGGACACCGGGGAGCTGTTTTTT. This sequence joins TRBV10-2 and TRBJ2-2; D is possibly TRBD1 (5 bases). The CDR3 contains 15 residues. Germline-derived CDR1 and CDR2 are WSHSY and SAAADI. The V end lost 5 bases, the J end lost 3 bases, and 13 bases lay between the germline ends.

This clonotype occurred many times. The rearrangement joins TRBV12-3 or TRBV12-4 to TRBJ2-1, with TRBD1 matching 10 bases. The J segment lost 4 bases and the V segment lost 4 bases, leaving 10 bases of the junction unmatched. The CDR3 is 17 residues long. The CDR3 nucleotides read TGTGCCAGCAGTTCGGTACCCGACAGGGGGCTGTACAATGAGCAGTTCTTC. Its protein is CASSSVPDRGLYNEQFF.

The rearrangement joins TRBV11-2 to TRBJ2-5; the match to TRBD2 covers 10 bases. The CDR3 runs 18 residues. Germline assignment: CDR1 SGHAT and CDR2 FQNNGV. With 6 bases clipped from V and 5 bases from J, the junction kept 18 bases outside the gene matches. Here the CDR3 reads CASSRSPGLASRWETQYF. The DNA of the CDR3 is TGTGCCAGCAGTCGATCTCCGGGACTAGCGTCGAGATGGGAGACCCAGTACTTC.

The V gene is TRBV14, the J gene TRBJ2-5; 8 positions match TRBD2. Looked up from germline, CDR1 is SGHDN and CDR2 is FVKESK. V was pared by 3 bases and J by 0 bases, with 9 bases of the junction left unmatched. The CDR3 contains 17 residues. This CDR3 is CASSHSAGAPYQETQYF. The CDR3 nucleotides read TGTGCCAGCAGCCACTCAGCGGGGGCCCCGTACCAAGAGACCCAGTACTTC.

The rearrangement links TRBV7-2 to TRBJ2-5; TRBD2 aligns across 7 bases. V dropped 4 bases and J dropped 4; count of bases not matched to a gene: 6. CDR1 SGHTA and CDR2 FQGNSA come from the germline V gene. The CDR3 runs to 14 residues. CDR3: CASSSTGGRETQYF. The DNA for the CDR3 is TGTGCCAGCAGCTCGACGGGAGGTAGAGAGACCCAGTACTTC.